Each of the 26 T cell receptor beta chains below was sequenced from the same sample in a study of regulatory T cells in long-lasting Graves disease. Combining iRepertoire HTBI primers with Arm-PCR of CDR3 regions, the authors built TCR beta libraries. In TCRdb, the multiplex PCR reads were re-called with MiXCR into one record per CDR3 protein. This table holds about 420,000 distinct CDR3 sequences, about a sixth found once. As to time point: newly diagnosed GD, antithyroid drugs for less than 3 months. With RNA extracted from PBMCs as input, the TCR library was made. This sample was shared with a second study, whose subject was T cells in Graves' hyperthyroidism and ophthalmopathy.

The specimen was peripheral blood mononuclear cells (PBMCs), collected at new diagnosis, from a patient treated with antithyroid drugs. These receptors came from a woman younger than 35 with Graves disease.

Turning to this clonotype: A much larger clone sits a single nucleotide away, making a read error possible. The chain employs TRBV3-1 and TRBJ2-1, with D uncertain. The CDR3 sequence is 15 residues long. Germline assignment: CDR1 LGHDT and CDR2 YNNKEL (reference sequence). With 4 bases removed from V and 10 bases from J, the gap between germline ends came to 20 bases. CDR3 DNA: TGTGCCAGCAGCCGTGAGGCAGCGACGGGTGGAGAGCAGTTCTTC. It yields the protein CASSREAATGGEQFF.

This clonotype was seen repeatedly, ten times or more. The chain links TRBV4-3 to TRBJ1-1; D is uncertain. V was shortened by 4 bases and J by 3 bases, with 9 bases between the two germline ends. Germline assignment: CDR1 LGHNA and CDR2 YSLEER. The CDR3 covers 13 residues. The CDR3 protein is CASSPQHYTEAFF. As DNA, the CDR3 is TGCGCCAGCAGCCCGCAACATTACACTGAAGCTTTCTTT.

This clonotype was seen more than once but under ten times. This chain joins TRBV6-4 and TRBJ2-7; D possibly corresponds to TRBD2 (5 bases). Trimming left V 5 bases short and J 4 bases short, with 12 bases between. Germline CDR1 is MRHNA and CDR2 is SNTAGT. The CDR3 sequence is 13 residues long. CDR3 nucleotides: TGTGCCAGCAGTTACGGCGGGTGGTACGAGCAGTACTTC. Translated: CASSYGGWYEQYF.

The chain carries TRBV19 and TRBJ2-2, with 9 bases matching TRBD2. J was trimmed by 3 bases and V by 3 bases; bases with no gene match: 11. This CDR3 spans 18 amino acids. The germline V gene encodes CDR1 LNHDA and CDR2 SQIVND (reference sequence). The CDR3 is CASSIRASGISDTGELFF. DNA of the CDR3: TGTGCCAGTAGTATTAGAGCTAGCGGGATTTCGGACACCGGGGAGCTGTTTTTT.

In this sample, this clonotype turned up many times. CDR3 nucleotides: TGTGCCAGCAGCCAAGGGATATTCTTCAATGAGCAGTTCTTC. Its protein is CASSQGIFFNEQFF. V gene TRBV14 combines with J gene TRBJ2-1; D is unresolved. The CDR3 is made up of 14 amino acids. V lost 1 base to trimming and J lost 6 bases, with 10 bases between them. CDR1 and CDR2 (germline): SGHDN, FVKESK.

As for this clonotype: Given a much more abundant clone one base away, this may be a read error. Because the CDR3 is missing its conserved closing phenylalanine or tryptophan, this is likely a read error. J is TRBJ1-4 and V is TRBV6-1; D might be TRBD1 (6 bases). The germline CDR1 and CDR2 sequences are MNHNS and SASEGT. Trimming took off 10 bases at V and 6 bases at J, with 18 bases between the two ends. The CDR3 is 14 amino acids. The CDR3 sequence is CATATGGADEKLFS. The CDR3 DNA sequence: TGTGCCACAGCCACGGGGGGGGCGGATGAAAAACTGTTTTCT.

Many counts were recorded for this clonotype. The V call is TRBV5-1, the J call TRBJ2-1; 7 bases align to TRBD2. Germline V gene sequence: CDR1 SGHRS, CDR2 YFSETQ. This CDR3 comprises 14 residues. The V and J ends lost 9 bases and 3 bases, in that order; junction bases with no gene match: 9. CDR3 region: CANDQGGLYNEQFF. For the CDR3, the DNA is TGCGCCAACGATCAGGGAGGGCTCTACAATGAGCAGTTCTTC.

The rearrangement joins TRBV13 to TRBJ1-1, with 8 bases fitting TRBD1. Germline V gene data show CDR1 as PRHDT and CDR2 as FYEKMQ (reference sequence). The CDR3 has 17 residues. V gave up 0 bases and J gave up 4 bases; unmatched junction bases: 10. CDR3 amino acids: CASSLGRRGQRSTEAFF. The CDR3 DNA reads as TGTGCCAGCAGCTTAGGTCGCAGGGGGCAGAGGAGCACTGAAGCTTTCTTT.

This chain joins TRBV10-3 and TRBJ2-3; TRBD1 is a possible D gene (6 bases). CDR3 length: 13 amino acids. Germline CDR1 and CDR2: ENHRY and SYGVKD. Trimming took 9 bases from V and 4 from J, leaving 14 bases between them. CDR3 nucleotide sequence: TGTGCCATTAAAGACACAGGGTCAGATACGCAGTATTTT. Translated, it gives CAIKDTGSDTQYF.

The sample holds many counts of this clonotype. The rearrangement joins TRBV7-6 to TRBJ2-1; 8 bases match TRBD2. The V gene's germline CDR1 is SGHVS and CDR2 FNYEAQ. This CDR3 is built from 15 residues. V gave up 4 bases and J gave up 6 bases; unmatched junction bases: 8. CDR3 sequence reads: CASSSREAGFNEQFF. As DNA, the CDR3 is TGTGCCAGCAGCTCGCGGGAGGCTGGTTTCAATGAGCAGTTCTTC.

In this sample, this clonotype turned up many times. This rearrangement joins TRBV12-3 or TRBV12-4 to TRBJ2-3, with no clear D. The CDR3 length is 15 residues. Trimming took off 1 base at V and 2 bases at J, with 10 bases between the two ends. In DNA form, the CDR3 reads TGTGCCAGCAGTTTAGGGTGGGCGAACACAGATACGCAGTATTTT. Translating gives CASSLGWANTDTQYF.

The rearrangement joins TRBV3-1 to TRBJ1-1; no clear D. Trimming took 1 base from V and 1 from J, leaving 10 bases between them. The CDR3 spans 15 residues. Per the germline V gene, CDR1 is LGHDT and CDR2 is YNNKEL (reference sequence). CDR3: CASSQGVQRNTEAFF. In DNA form, the CDR3 reads TGTGCCAGCAGCCAAGGCGTACAGAGGAACACTGAAGCTTTCTTT.

This clonotype was observed many times. This rearrangement joins TRBV10-3 to TRBJ2-5, with 9 bases fitting TRBD1. The V segment lost 2 bases and the J segment 1 base; nucleotides outside the gene matches: 5. Per the germline V gene, CDR1 is ENHRY and CDR2 is SYGVKD. CDR3 length: 16 residues. The CDR3 protein is CAISEEVTGGQETQYF. The CDR3 DNA sequence: TGTGCCATCAGTGAGGAGGTGACAGGGGGCCAAGAGACCCAGTACTTC.

At least ten counts were recorded for this clonotype. The V and J genes are TRBV20-1 and TRBJ2-1, with 9 bases fitting TRBD2. The V and J ends lost 3 bases and 8 bases, in that order; junction bases with no gene match: 5. The CDR3 sequence is 13 residues long. The germline CDR1 and CDR2 sequences are DFQATT and SNEGSKA (reference sequence). CDR3 protein: CSASAGLAYEQFF. CDR3 DNA sequence: TGCAGTGCTAGTGCGGGACTAGCTTATGAGCAGTTCTTC.

This clonotype was seen only a few times. The V call is TRBV5-1, the J call TRBJ2-7, with D possibly matching TRBD2 (6 bases). Germline assignment: CDR1 SGHRS and CDR2 YFSETQ. The CDR3 sequence is 14 residues long. Trimming pared 7 bases from V and 0 bases from J, leaving 14 bases between. The CDR3 here is CASSPGDYSYEQYF. CDR3 sequence (DNA): TGCGCCAGCTCCCCGGGGGATTACTCCTACGAGCAGTACTTC.

Many counts were recorded for this clonotype. The chain is built from TRBV27 and TRBJ2-1; D is uncertain. V was trimmed by 6 bases and J by 3 bases, leaving 9 bases between them. CDR1 is MNHEY, CDR2 SMNVEV, per germline (reference sequence). This CDR3 is 13 amino acids long. The CDR3 here is CASSPSVYNEQFF. The DNA of the CDR3 is TGTGCCAGCAGCCCATCTGTCTACAATGAGCAGTTCTTC.

This clonotype was observed many times. The CDR3 reads CASSLAAAGGPGETQYF. CDR3 nucleotides: TGTGCCAGCAGCCTCGCCGCTGCGGGAGGGCCTGGGGAGACCCAGTACTTC. The rearrangement links TRBV9 to TRBJ2-5; 9 nucleotides line up with TRBD2. This CDR3 has 17 residues. Looked up from germline, CDR1 is SGDLS and CDR2 is YYNGEE. Trimming at V came to 4 bases and at J to 5 bases, leaving 15 bases not matched to a gene.

This clonotype was picked up many times. The genes are TRBV28 and TRBJ2-3, with 10 bases matching TRBD2. This CDR3 contains 15 residues. V was pared by 10 bases and J by 5 bases, with 12 bases of the junction left unmatched. CDR1 is MDHEN and CDR2 is SYDVKM in the germline V gene. The CDR3 bases are TGTGCCACCAGGCTAGCGGGAGTTATAAAAGATACGCAGTATTTT. Its protein is CATRLAGVIKDTQYF.

In this sample, this clonotype turned up many times. The chain combines TRBV13 with TRBJ2-7, with 13 bases identical to TRBD2. This CDR3 has 16 residues. Trimming removed 4 bases from V and 4 bases from J; junction bases left unmatched: 7. Germline lookup yields CDR1 PRHDT and CDR2 FYEKMQ (reference sequence). CDR3 residues: CASSYGWTSGSYEQYF. Here the CDR3 DNA reads TGTGCCAGCAGCTACGGATGGACTAGCGGGAGTTACGAGCAGTACTTC. The full variable domain, rest sourced from reference TRBV13 and TRBJ2-7, is AAGVIQSPRHLIKEKRETATLKCYPIPRHDTVYWYQQGPGQDPQFLISFYEKMQSDKGSIPDRFSAQQFSDYHSELNMSSLELGDSALYFCASSYGWTSGSYEQYFGPGTRLTVT.

The chain uses TRBV7-2 and TRBJ2-5; D gene unclear. The CDR3 covers 12 residues. V lost 2 bases, J lost 5 bases, and 6 bases lay in between. Per the germline V gene, CDR1 is SGHTA and CDR2 is FQGNSA. The CDR3 nucleotides read TGTGCCAGCAGCTTATCTTGGGAGACCCAGTACTTC. Translation gives CASSLSWETQYF.

This clonotype was seen ten or more times. V and J are TRBV11-2 and TRBJ1-6, with no clear D. V lost 3 bases and J 2 bases, leaving 8 bases between the germline ends. The CDR3 loop spans 15 amino acids. Germline V gene lookup returns CDR1 SGHAT and CDR2 FQNNGV. The CDR3 region is CASSFSMAYNSPLHF. CDR3 sequence (DNA): TGTGCCAGCAGCTTTTCCATGGCCTATAATTCACCCCTCCACTTT.

Worth noting for this clonotype: Being one base from a much bigger clone, this may be a read error. The chain uses TRBV7-2 and TRBJ2-1; TRBD2 matches at 9 bases. The germline CDR1 and CDR2 sequences are SGHTA and FQGNSA. This CDR3 region has 15 residues. CDR3 protein: CAGSALAGTYNEQFF. For the CDR3, the DNA is TGTGCCGGCAGCGCTCTAGCGGGAACCTACAATGAGCAGTTCTTC.

This clonotype was picked up a small number of times. The chain is built from TRBV20-1 and TRBJ2-1, with 8 bases identical to TRBD2. Losses at the gene ends were 4 bases for V and 8 bases for J; bases not matched to a gene: 10. Germline V gene lookup returns CDR1 DFQATT and CDR2 SNEGSKA (reference sequence). This CDR3 comprises 14 residues. The CDR3 region has the DNA TGCAGTGCTACCGCGGGAGGAATGAGAGATGAGCAGTTCTTC. As protein: CSATAGGMRDEQFF.

This clonotype was counted many times. The genes are TRBV5-5 and TRBJ1-5; D is ambiguous. The CDR3 extends over 15 amino acids. Germline V gene lookup returns CDR1 SGHKS and CDR2 YYEKEE (reference sequence). V lost 1 base and J 6 bases, leaving 14 bases between the germline ends. CDR3 nucleotides: TGTGCCAGCAGCTTGAGCGTTATCACTGCTCAGCCCCAGCATTTT. Its translation: CASSLSVITAQPQHF.

This clonotype was observed many times. The chain's CDR3 is CATSMTDTYGYTF. The CDR3 bases are TGTGCCACCAGCATGACGGACACCTATGGCTACACCTTC. The chain couples TRBV24-1 to TRBJ1-2; tentative D call: TRBD1 (5 bases). The CDR3 covers 13 residues. Trimming removed 7 bases at V and 4 bases at J, with 12 bases between. The germline CDR1 and CDR2 sequences are KGHDR and SFDVKD.

This clonotype was observed a few times. This chain links TRBV5-8 with TRBJ2-1; D gene ambiguous. The CDR3 is 15 amino acids. V was cut by 2 bases and J by 0 bases, with 9 bases left in between. CDR1 SGHTS and CDR2 YDEGEE come from the germline V gene. CDR3: CASSFGLDSYNEQFF. The CDR3 nucleotides are TGTGCCAGCAGCTTCGGATTGGACTCCTACAATGAGCAGTTCTTC.